The 32 T cell receptor beta chains below were found in one sample sequenced in a study of early T cells in non-severe SARS-CoV-2 infection. TCRdb re-called the 5' RACE reads with MiXCR, one entry per CDR3 protein. The sample yields tens of thousands of distinct CDR3 sequences, about 14% seen once. This specimen consisted of whole blood, obtained at baseline. The receptors stem from an adult who was a healthcare worker with PCR-confirmed SARS-CoV-2 infection or an uninfected control (not recorded which).

This clonotype is labeled as medium-sized. CDR3 in DNA: TGTGCCAGCAGCCCCCCCTTGGGGGCCAATGAGCAGTTCTTC. It codes for CASSPPLGANEQFF. The chain links TRBV7-9 to TRBJ2-1, with a tentative D call TRBD1 (6 bases). Trimming shortened V by 5 bases and J by 6 bases, and 14 bases separated the two germline ends. The CDR3 consists of 14 residues. CDR1 is SEHNR, CDR2 FQNEAQ, per germline (reference sequence).

The V and J genes are TRBV7-9 and TRBJ2-3; D unresolved. V gave up 3 bases and J gave up 1 base, with 11 bases separating them. The CDR3 loop spans 15 amino acids. Germline values: CDR1 SEHNR, CDR2 FQNEAQ (reference sequence). The CDR3 DNA reads TGTGCCAGCAGCTTCGAGAGATTTGGCACAGATACGCAGTATTTT. This gives the protein CASSFERFGTDTQYF.

This rearrangement joins TRBV7-9 to TRBJ2-3; TRBD2 agrees at 9 bases. The J segment lost 1 base and the V segment lost 4 bases, leaving 3 bases of the junction unmatched. Germline V gene lookup returns CDR1 SEHNR and CDR2 FQNEAQ (reference sequence). The CDR3 has 15 residues. The DNA of the CDR3 is TGTGCCAGCAGCTGGAAGCGGGAGGGCACAGATACGCAGTATTTT. Translation: CASSWKREGTDTQYF.

This clonotype was picked up a small number of times. V and J are TRBV6-2 or TRBV6-3 and TRBJ2-7, with no clear D. Germline loops: CDR1 MNHEY, CDR2 SVGEGT. The germline V and J ends were trimmed by 9 bases and 7 bases, with 10 bases remaining between them. The CDR3 is made up of 10 amino acids. In nucleotides, the CDR3 is TGTGCCAGGGAAGTTAAGGAGCAGTACTTC. It codes for CAREVKEQYF.

This clonotype has a handful of counts. This chain's CDR3 is CASSLRGIPSDGYTF. CDR3 bases: TGTGCCAGCAGTTTAAGGGGGATTCCGTCAGACGGCTACACCTTC. V gene TRBV28 combines with J gene TRBJ1-2; perhaps TRBD1 as D (6 bases). The V end was cut by 2 bases, the J end by 8 bases, with 18 bases between. The CDR3 is 15 amino acids. The V gene's germline CDR1 is MDHEN and CDR2 SYDVKM.

The genes are TRBV20-1 and TRBJ1-4; unclear D gene. Trimming took 3 bases from V and 7 from J, leaving 18 bases between them. Germline values: CDR1 DFQATT, CDR2 SNEGSKA (reference sequence). CDR3 size: 15 residues. The CDR3 nucleotides read TGCAGTGCTAGGGATCGGGTAGGGCCTGGTGAAAAACTGTTTTTT. Amino acids: CSARDRVGPGEKLFF.

This clonotype turned up a few times. This chain connects TRBV7-6 to TRBJ1-1; 8 positions match TRBD1. With V trimmed by 5 bases and J by 1 base, 9 bases remained unmatched. The germline gives CDR1 SGHVS, CDR2 FNYEAQ. CDR3 size: 16 residues. In DNA form, the CDR3 reads TGTGCCAGCAGCCCTAGACAGGGGAGTACGAACACTGAAGCTTTCTTT. Translated, it gives CASSPRQGSTNTEAFF.

This clonotype was counted many times. The chain has TRBV7-3 and TRBJ2-1; 15 bases align to TRBD2. J gave up 7 bases and V 2 bases, and 3 bases lay outside the gene matches. Germline V CDR1 and CDR2: SGHTA, FQGTGA. CDR3 length equals 16 residues. The CDR3 DNA is TGTGCCAGCAGCTTAGAAGGGACTAGCGGGAGGAATGAGCAGTTCTTC. This codes for CASSLEGTSGRNEQFF.

This clonotype was recorded at least ten times. The rearrangement joins TRBV19 to TRBJ2-1; 12 bases match TRBD2. Trimming cost V 2 bases and J 2 bases; bases outside gene matches: 7. This CDR3 has 18 residues. The germline gives CDR1 LNHDA, CDR2 SQIVND (reference sequence). The CDR3 reads CASSISLAGGLPYNEQFF. In DNA, the CDR3 is TGTGCCAGTAGTATAAGCCTAGCGGGAGGGCTGCCCTACAATGAGCAGTTCTTC. Using reference TRBV19 and TRBJ2-1 for the parts outside the CDR3, the full variable domain is DGGITQSPKYLFRKEGQNVTLSCEQNLNHDAMYWYRQDPGQGLRLIYYSQIVNDFQKGDIAEGYSVSREKKESFPLTVTSAQKNPTAFYLCASSISLAGGLPYNEQFFGPGTRLTVL.

This clonotype was seen ten or more times. The gene calls are TRBV6-2 or TRBV6-3 and TRBJ2-4, with no clear D. V was clipped by 4 bases and J by 5 bases, with 9 bases between them. The CDR3 consists of 13 residues. Germline V gene data show CDR1 as MNHEY and CDR2 as SVGEGT. In DNA, the CDR3 is TGTGCCAGCAGTTCACCTGGGGAAAACATTCAGTACTTC. Encoded protein: CASSSPGENIQYF.

The chain has TRBV5-1 and TRBJ2-3; D gene uncertain. V lost 1 base to trimming and J lost 0 bases, with 9 bases between them. The CDR3 extends over 15 amino acids. Per the germline V gene, CDR1 is SGHRS and CDR2 is YFSETQ. The CDR3 reads CASSLSLVSTDTQYF. The CDR3 DNA sequence: TGCGCCAGCAGCTTGTCGCTAGTGAGCACAGATACGCAGTATTTT.

At least ten counts were recorded for this clonotype. The chain uses TRBV5-1 and TRBJ2-7; D might be TRBD2 (5 bases). CDR1 is SGHRS, CDR2 YFSETQ, per germline. The CDR3 length is 14 residues. V was trimmed by 2 bases and J by 5 bases, leaving 14 bases between them. CDR3 region: CASSFRTPGDEQYF. CDR3 sequence (DNA): TGCGCCAGCAGCTTCAGGACCCCCGGGGACGAGCAGTACTTC.

This clonotype was seen repeatedly, ten times or more. V usage is TRBV7-2 and J usage is TRBJ2-1, with D possibly TRBD2 on 5 matching bases. The CDR3 extends over 15 amino acids. Per the germline V gene, CDR1 is SGHTA and CDR2 is FQGNSA. V was clipped by 5 bases and J by 3 bases, with 14 bases between them. CDR3 sequence reads: CASSQFGGYYNEQFF. The CDR3, as DNA: TGTGCCAGCAGCCAGTTCGGCGGGTACTACAATGAGCAGTTCTTC.

This clonotype appeared a few times. The chain links TRBV7-9 to TRBJ2-5; 7 positions agree with TRBD1. Germline values: CDR1 SEHNR, CDR2 FQNEAQ (reference sequence). This CDR3 region has 14 residues. Trimming at V came to 3 bases and at J to 1 base, leaving 2 bases not matched to a gene. Written as DNA, the CDR3 is TGTGCCAGCAGCTTCGGACAGGTCCAAGAGACCCAGTACTTC. Amino acid sequence: CASSFGQVQETQYF.

This clonotype was seen a handful of times. The chain couples TRBV3-1 to TRBJ1-5, with a possible D match to TRBD1 (6 bases). Per germline, CDR1 LGHDT and CDR2 YNNKEL (reference sequence). The CDR3 length is 15 residues. V was shortened by 4 bases and J by 4 bases, with 14 bases between the two germline ends. This CDR3 reads CASSPTQGRNQPQHF. In DNA, the CDR3 is TGTGCCAGCAGCCCCACACAGGGCCGAAATCAGCCCCAGCATTTT.

The V gene is TRBV20-1, the J gene TRBJ2-7; 14 bases fit TRBD2. The CDR3 covers 18 residues. The germline CDR1 and CDR2 sequences are DFQATT and SNEGSKA (reference sequence). The V segment lost 6 bases and the J segment 2 bases; nucleotides outside the gene matches: 15. The DNA of the CDR3 is TGCAGTGCCATCCTTGGAGGACTAGCGGGAGGAACGCCCTACGAGCAGTACTTC. Translation gives CSAILGGLAGGTPYEQYF.

The chain is built from TRBV20-1 and TRBJ1-3; D not certain. The CDR3 sequence is 16 residues long. Between the trimmed V and J ends, which lost 1 base and 1 base, there was a span of 14 bases. Germline V lookup: CDR1 DFQATT, CDR2 SNEGSKA (reference sequence). CDR3 coding DNA: TGCAGTGCTAGAGGCCTAAAGTACGGGTCTGGAAACACCATATATTTT. Translation: CSARGLKYGSGNTIYF.

J is TRBJ2-1 and V is TRBV24-1; D possibly corresponds to TRBD1 (6 bases). CDR3 size: 18 residues. Germline CDR1 reads KGHDR; CDR2 reads SFDVKD. The V end was cut by 3 bases, the J end by 6 bases, with 23 bases between. CDR3 DNA: TGTGCCACCAGTGATGTTAATACCGGGACACCCGAGGGCAATGAGCAGTTCTTC. Translating gives CATSDVNTGTPEGNEQFF.

The CDR3 sequence: CSARDPIHGLQAFF. As DNA, the CDR3 is TGCAGTGCTAGAGATCCTATTCACGGGCTTCAAGCTTTCTTT. The V and J genes are TRBV20-1 and TRBJ1-1; no clear D gene. The germline gives CDR1 DFQATT, CDR2 SNEGSKA (reference sequence). Trimming removed 0 bases at V and 9 bases at J, with 17 bases between. The CDR3 loop spans 14 amino acids.

This clonotype was observed at least ten times. The chain is built from TRBV20-1 and TRBJ1-2, with D tentatively TRBD1 (6 bases). Germline CDR1 reads DFQATT; CDR2 reads SNEGSKA (reference sequence). V gave up 0 bases and J gave up 4 bases, with 12 bases separating them. The CDR3 spans 14 residues. The CDR3 loop reads CSARDRTATYGYTF. The DNA for the CDR3 is TGCAGTGCTAGAGATAGGACAGCTACCTATGGCTACACCTTC.

Note on this clonotype: A junction end diverges from the germline sequence, so it may reflect a read error. The CDR3 reads CASSYSTGQETRYF. The CDR3 DNA reads as TGTGCCAGCAGTTACTCGACAGGGCAAGAGACCCGGTACTTC. J is TRBJ2-5 and V is TRBV6-6; TRBD1 aligns across 7 bases. CDR3 length equals 14 residues. The germline gives CDR1 MNHNY, CDR2 SVGAGI (reference sequence).

The rearrangement links TRBV28 to TRBJ2-5; D possibly matches TRBD1 or TRBD2 (5 bases each). The germline V gene has CDR1 MDHEN and CDR2 SYDVKM. CDR3 length: 14 residues. Trimming pared 4 bases from V and 5 bases from J, leaving 14 bases between. The CDR3 DNA follows: TGTGCCAGCAGTTCAGGGAGTCTTGCGGAGACCCAGTACTTC. Translation gives CASSSGSLAETQYF.

This sequence joins TRBV7-2 and TRBJ2-1, with 10 bases that match TRBD2. Germline V gene data show CDR1 as SGHTA and CDR2 as FQGNSA. Trimming cost V 2 bases and J 10 bases; bases outside gene matches: 8. The CDR3 has 15 amino acids. The CDR3 coding sequence is TGTGCCAGCAGCTTATCTCGGCTAGCGGGAGCGGAGCAGTTCTTC. It is translated as CASSLSRLAGAEQFF.

V is TRBV12-3 or TRBV12-4 and J is TRBJ2-5, with 8 bases fitting TRBD1. This CDR3 contains 14 residues. Unmatched junction bases numbered 8, after V lost 6 bases and J lost 5 bases. The CDR3 region is CASSPQGARETQYF. The CDR3 nucleotides are TGTGCCAGCAGCCCCCAGGGGGCTAGGGAGACCCAGTACTTC.

This clonotype was detected ten times or more. The chain combines TRBV10-3 with TRBJ1-1, with D hard to call. With 4 bases removed from V and 0 bases from J, the gap between germline ends came to 9 bases. This CDR3 is built from 14 residues. Per the germline V gene, CDR1 is ENHRY and CDR2 is SYGVKD. CDR3 DNA: TGTGCCATCAGTGTGGAGTTACTGAACACTGAAGCTTTCTTT. Its protein product is CAISVELLNTEAFF.

The chain links TRBV7-2 to TRBJ2-2; possibly TRBD1 for D (5 bases). The CDR3 is 15 amino acids. Trimming took 4 bases from V and 7 from J, leaving 16 bases between them. CDR1 and CDR2 (germline): SGHTA, FQGNSA. The CDR3 protein is CASSSLLGVGGELFF. The CDR3 DNA follows: TGTGCCAGCAGCTCCCTCCTAGGGGTAGGCGGGGAGCTGTTTTTT.

In its sample, this clonotype was seen many times. V usage is TRBV20-1 and J usage is TRBJ1-4; 7 bases are a match to TRBD1. V lost 5 bases to trimming and J lost 5 bases; unmatched junction nucleotides: 5. Germline CDR1 DFQATT, CDR2 SNEGSKA (reference sequence). This CDR3 has 13 residues. In DNA form, the CDR3 reads TGCAGTGCTTCGACAGGGACCAATGAAAAACTGTTTTTT. This codes for CSASTGTNEKLFF.

The chain joins TRBV18 to TRBJ1-5; tentatively, D is TRBD1 (6 bases). V gave up 6 bases and J gave up 4 bases, with 13 bases separating them. Germline-derived CDR1 and CDR2 are KGHSH and LQKENI. This CDR3 has 14 residues. CDR3 in amino acids: CASSLTGSNQPQHF. DNA of the CDR3: TGTGCCAGCTCGCTTACAGGGTCGAATCAGCCCCAGCATTTT.

This clonotype was observed a handful of times. V is TRBV28 and J is TRBJ2-5, with TRBD2 matching over 11 bases. Germline V gene data show CDR1 as MDHEN and CDR2 as SYDVKM. This CDR3 is built from 15 residues. Germline trimming cut 5 bases from V and 6 bases from J; bases unmatched to any gene: 8. The CDR3 bases are TGTGCCAGCAGTCCGGGACTAGCGGCCGCGCAGACCCAGTACTTC. The encoded protein is CASSPGLAAAQTQYF.

This sequence joins TRBV7-3 and TRBJ2-1; tentatively, D is TRBD1 (5 bases). The length of the CDR3 is 12 residues. The V end lost 2 bases, the J end lost 10 bases, and 9 bases lay between the germline ends. From germline, CDR1 is SGHTA and CDR2 FQGTGA. The DNA of the CDR3 is TGTGCCAGCAGCTTATACGCAGGGGAGCAGTTCTTC. It is translated as CASSLYAGEQFF.

This clonotype was found a few times. CDR3 amino acids: CSAIRDTLSYEQYF. CDR3 DNA sequence: TGCAGTGCTATCCGGGACACACTATCCTACGAGCAGTACTTC. The chain employs TRBV20-1 and TRBJ2-7; D might be TRBD1 (6 bases). The CDR3 loop spans 14 amino acids. Germline V gene lookup returns CDR1 DFQATT and CDR2 SNEGSKA (reference sequence). V shed 4 bases and J shed 1 base, with 14 bases lying between them.

This clonotype was recorded at least ten times. The rearrangement links TRBV2 to TRBJ2-1, with no clear D. Germline CDR1 is SNHLY and CDR2 is FYNNEI. Trimming shortened V by 5 bases and J by 8 bases, and 7 bases separated the two germline ends. The CDR3 consists of 11 residues. The CDR3 coding sequence is TGTGCCAGCAGTTACCAGGATGAGCAGTTCTTC. Protein product: CASSYQDEQFF.